These T cell receptor beta chains were read from a single sample in a study of cytomegalovirus exposure and HLA in healthy donors. The method was immunoSEQ multiplex PCR; TCRdb's version includes in-frame clones alone and lacks a portion of them. The sample comprises a few hundred thousand clones, around nine tenths of which are singletons, and approximately 2.4% rests with the top ten. The sequencing input was PBMCs. The receptors stem from a woman aged 18-35 years in good health and CMV-seronegative. CDR3s include the opening cysteine and the closing phenylalanine or tryptophan. D genes are given only for firm matches. Some rows have no size entry. The others give once, few or many, or a class for an expanded clone.

V	size	J	D	length	CDR3	DNA
TRBV28	.	TRBJ1-3	TRBD1	16	CASSFLQGLVGNTIYF	TGTGCCAGCAGTTTCTTACAGGGGCTAGTTGGAAACACCATATATTTT
TRBV19	.	TRBJ2-7	TRBD1	13	CASGDRGHSEQYF	TGTGCCAGTGGGGACAGGGGGCACTCCGAGCAGTACTTC
TRBV6-5	.	TRBJ2-7	.	16	CASSYRTSPISYEQYF	TGTGCCAGCAGTTACCGGACATCACCGATTTCCTACGAGCAGTACTTC
TRBV7-2	.	TRBJ1-6	.	16	CASSFLEVTQNSPLHF	TGTGCCAGCAGCTTTCTGGAGGTAACCCAGAATTCACCCCTCCACTTT
TRBV7-9	.	TRBJ1-6	.	15	CASSLVGGGNSPLHF	TGTGCCAGCAGCTTAGTCGGGGGTGGGAATTCACCCCTCCACTTT
TRBV2	.	TRBJ2-3	TRBD2	16	CASRRTSGGSTDTQYF	TGTGCCAGCAGACGGACTAGCGGGGGGAGCACAGATACGCAGTATTTT
TRBV13	.	TRBJ1-1	.	14	CASSPFGTNTEAFF	TGTGCCAGCAGCCCCTTTGGCACGAACACTGAAGCTTTCTTT
TRBV25-1	.	TRBJ2-7	.	15	CASSEYALGVEEQYF	TGTGCCAGCAGTGAATACGCGCTAGGGGTTGAGGAGCAGTACTTC
TRBV4-1	.	TRBJ2-7	TRBD1	15	CASSQGTGSLYEQYF	TGCGCCAGCAGCCAAGGGACAGGGTCCCTCTACGAGCAGTACTTC
TRBV2	few	TRBJ1-3	TRBD1	19	CASRGWGDRGLPSGNTIYF	TGTGCCAGCAGAGGATGGGGGGACAGGGGGCTCCCCTCTGGAAACACCATATATTTT
TRBV7-3	.	TRBJ2-2	TRBD1	14	CASSSRQGTGELFF	TGTGCCAGCAGCTCCAGACAGGGCACCGGGGAGCTGTTTTTT
TRBV30	.	TRBJ1-4	.	13	CAWELRRGEKLFF	TGTGCCTGGGAACTAAGAAGGGGTGAAAAACTGTTTTTT
TRBV15	once	TRBJ2-3	TRBD2	19	CATSRDRFSGGSGTDTQYF	TGTGCCACCAGCAGAGATCGATTTAGCGGGGGGTCGGGCACAGATACGCAGTATTTT
TRBV7-8	once	TRBJ2-1	.	14	CASSLGRSVDEQFF	TGTGCCAGCAGCTTAGGGAGGTCGGTCGATGAGCAGTTCTTC
TRBV5-1	.	TRBJ1-1	TRBD1	14	CASSPRGRGTEAFF	TGCGCCAGCAGCCCCAGGGGGCGAGGCACTGAAGCTTTCTTT
TRBV21-1	.	TRBJ1-1	.	19	CASSKIPDRPTVVNTEAFF	TGTGCCAGCAGCAAGATTCCCGACCGACCGACAGTCGTTAACACTGAAGCTTTCTTT
TRBV12-5	.	TRBJ1-2	TRBD1	13	CASGPDRAYGYTF	TGTGCTAGTGGCCCGGACAGGGCCTATGGCTACACCTTC
TRBV9	.	TRBJ2-3	.	12	CASSAGTDTQYF	TGTGCCAGCAGCGCAGGCACAGATACGCAGTATTTT
TRBV19	once	TRBJ1-2	.	16	CASSMTDSAIYYGYTF	TGTGCCAGTAGTATGACGGACAGCGCGATTTACTATGGCTACACCTTC
TRBV19	.	TRBJ1-5	.	17	CASSIEIQGGSNQPQHF	TGTGCCAGTAGTATAGAGATACAGGGTGGTAGCAATCAGCCCCAGCATTTT
TRBV27	.	TRBJ2-3	TRBD1	16	CASSLGARGYVDTQYF	TGTGCCAGCAGTTTAGGCGCCAGGGGGTATGTAGATACGCAGTATTTT
TRBV7-9	.	TRBJ1-1	TRBD1	14	CASTTTGGRTEAFF	TGTGCCAGCACTACAACAGGGGGACGGACTGAAGCTTTCTTT
TRBV13	.	TRBJ2-1	TRBD1	15	CASSLGTQGPWEQFF	TGTGCCAGCAGCTTAGGTACACAGGGGCCCTGGGAGCAGTTCTTC
TRBV21-1	.	TRBJ2-7	.	16	CASSSRGQGVPYEQYF	TGTGCCAGCAGCAGTCGGGGACAGGGGGTACCCTACGAGCAGTACTTC